This entry lists 30 T cell receptor beta chains sequenced from one sample in a study of blood T cell repertoires in COVID-19. Method: immunoSEQ multiplex PCR; TCRdb's copy keeps in-frame clones and lacks some. The repertoire consists of a few hundred thousand clones, with approximately 80% occurring once and the leading ten covering about 4.3%. Sequencing used PBMCs or T cells enriched from blood (not recorded which). Every receptor here comes from a man aged 25-40 years with acute COVID-19.

The chain combines TRBV27 with TRBJ2-3; unclear D gene. Germline V gene data show CDR1 as MNHEY and CDR2 as SMNVEV (reference sequence). The CDR3 totals 15 residues. The germline V and J ends were trimmed by 3 bases and 0 bases, with 10 bases remaining between them. CDR3 coding DNA: TGTGCCAGCAGTTTTGGTCAGGCTAGCACAGATACGCAGTATTTT. Translated: CASSFGQASTDTQYF.

The V and J genes are TRBV6-5 and TRBJ1-4; D perhaps matches TRBD1 (5 bases). V was pared by 0 bases and J by 8 bases, with 13 bases between. The germline V gene has CDR1 MNHEY and CDR2 SVGAGI. The CDR3 covers 15 residues. CDR3 nucleotide sequence: TGTGCCAGCAGTTACTCGCCAGGGAAAGGGGAAAAACTGTTTTTT. Translating it yields CASSYSPGKGEKLFF.

V and J are TRBV19 and TRBJ1-3; D might be TRBD1 (6 bases). Germline V gene data show CDR1 as LNHDA and CDR2 as SQIVND (reference sequence). Trimming pared 6 bases from V and 1 base from J, leaving 10 bases between. This CDR3 comprises 14 residues. CDR3 protein: CASRSTGSGNTIYF. The DNA of the CDR3 is TGTGCCAGTAGATCTACAGGGTCTGGAAACACCATATATTTT. The full variable domain, in which reference TRBV19 and TRBJ1-3 provide the parts outside the CDR3, is DGGITQSPKYLFRKEGQNVTLSCEQNLNHDAMYWYRQDPGQGLRLIYYSQIVNDFQKGDIAEGYSVSREKKESFPLTVTSAQKNPTAFYLCASRSTGSGNTIYFGEGSWLTVV.

The chain links TRBV5-1 to TRBJ2-3; TRBD2 matches at 15 bases. The germline V gene has CDR1 SGHRS and CDR2 YFSETQ. The CDR3 has 18 amino acids. Trimming took 0 bases from V and 5 from J; bases not matched to a gene: 7. The CDR3 DNA reads as TGCGCCAGCAGCTTGGGGACTAGCGGGGGGGCCCAAGTAGATACGCAGTATTTT. Protein product: CASSLGTSGGAQVDTQYF.

The chain links TRBV30 to TRBJ1-1, with 8 bases lining up with TRBD1. CDR1 is GTSNPN, CDR2 SVGIG, per germline (reference sequence). The CDR3 runs to 13 residues. V was clipped by 4 bases and J by 7 bases; unmatched bases: 8. The CDR3 spells CAWNRQGAGEAFF. CDR3 nucleotides: TGTGCCTGGAATAGGCAGGGGGCAGGTGAAGCTTTCTTT. Using reference TRBV30 and TRBJ1-1 for the parts outside the CDR3, the full variable domain is SQTIHQWPATLVQPVGSPLSLECTVEGTSNPNLYWYRQAAGRGLQLLFYSVGIGQISSEVPQNLSASRPQDRQFILSSKKLLLSDSGFYLCAWNRQGAGEAFFGQGTRLTVV.

The V gene is TRBV27, the J gene TRBJ1-1; TRBD1 might be the D (6 bases). The CDR3 totals 14 residues. CDR1 MNHEY and CDR2 SMNVEV come from the germline V gene (reference sequence). V was pared by 6 bases and J by 4 bases, with 15 bases between. CDR3 nucleotide sequence: TGTGCCAGCAGCCTCGCGGGGGCGCCCACTGAAGCTTTCTTT. It specifies CASSLAGAPTEAFF.

This chain links TRBV6-2 or TRBV6-3 with TRBJ2-7, with D possibly TRBD1 on 6 matching bases. CDR1 is MNHEY, CDR2 SVGEGT, per germline. V was shortened by 6 bases and J by 3 bases, with 12 bases between the two germline ends. This CDR3 has 13 residues. CDR3 bases: TGTGCCAGCAGCGGACAGTGGGACTACGAGCAGTACTTC. It codes for CASSGQWDYEQYF.

The table lists this clone with a count of one. The rearrangement joins TRBV10-2 to TRBJ1-2; a weak D match, TRBD1 (5 bases). Trimming cost V 0 bases and J 3 bases, with 8 bases left between them. Germline CDR1 WSHSY, CDR2 SAAADI. The CDR3 is 14 amino acids. CDR3 loop: CASSESGPYYGYTF. The CDR3 DNA reads as TGCGCCAGCAGTGAGTCGGGGCCGTACTATGGCTACACCTTC.

V usage is TRBV5-1 and J usage is TRBJ1-3, with D possibly matching TRBD1 (6 bases). CDR3 length: 16 residues. Trimming removed 0 bases from V and 1 base from J, with 11 bases in between. Germline lookup yields CDR1 SGHRS and CDR2 YFSETQ. The CDR3 sequence is CASSLDQGLSGNTIYF. CDR3 sequence (DNA): TGCGCCAGCAGCTTGGATCAGGGGCTATCTGGAAACACCATATATTTT.

The V gene is TRBV28, the J gene TRBJ1-2, with TRBD1 identical over 11 bases. J was trimmed by 4 bases and V by 3 bases; bases with no gene match: 4. This CDR3 has 15 amino acids. The germline gives CDR1 MDHEN, CDR2 SYDVKM. CDR3 nucleotide sequence: TGTGCCAGCAGTTTTGGGGGACAGGGGGGCTATGGCTACACCTTC. Amino acid sequence: CASSFGGQGGYGYTF.

The CDR3 DNA reads TGTGCCAGCAGCCACCTTGACAATGCTTATGGCTACACCTTC. It codes for CASSHLDNAYGYTF. This rearrangement joins TRBV5-6 to TRBJ1-2; D not resolved. The CDR3 is made up of 14 amino acids. Germline V lookup: CDR1 SGHDT, CDR2 YYEEEE. V gave up 4 bases and J gave up 5 bases, with 15 bases separating them.

The CDR3 region has the DNA TGTGCCAGCAGCCCCCTACCGACAGGAATTCAGGGCTACACCTTC. Its translation is CASSPLPTGIQGYTF. The rearrangement uses TRBV5-5 and TRBJ1-2, with D tentatively TRBD1 (6 bases). The ends were cut back, 4 bases at V and 8 bases at J, with 21 bases in the middle. The CDR3 runs to 15 residues. From germline, CDR1 is SGHKS and CDR2 YYEKEE (reference sequence).

The chain has TRBV10-1 and TRBJ1-6, with unresolved D. The CDR3 contains 14 residues. V was trimmed by 0 bases and J by 15 bases, leaving 15 bases between them. From germline, CDR1 is WNHNN and CDR2 SYGVQD (reference sequence). The CDR3 DNA follows: TGCGCCAGCAGTGAGTCAGGTACCGGTCAGGACCTCCACTTT. Protein product: CASSESGTGQDLHF.

The CDR3 region is CSVDDFRGAGNTIYF. The CDR3 coding sequence is TGCAGCGTCGACGATTTCAGGGGGGCTGGAAACACCATATATTTT. The chain joins TRBV29-1 to TRBJ1-3, with TRBD1 matching over 7 bases. J lost 2 bases, V lost 6 bases, and 10 bases had no gene match. Germline CDR1 and CDR2: SQVTM and ANQGSEA. This CDR3 comprises 15 residues.

The J gene is TRBJ2-1, the V gene TRBV7-3, with 7 bases that match TRBD2. This CDR3 contains 16 residues. The J segment lost 0 bases and the V segment lost 4 bases, leaving 6 bases of the junction unmatched. Looked up from germline, CDR1 is SGHTA and CDR2 is FQGTGA. CDR3 sequence: CASSSQAGTSYNEQFF. CDR3 nucleotides: TGTGCCAGCAGCTCCCAAGCGGGGACCTCCTACAATGAGCAGTTCTTC.

The chain joins TRBV5-1 to TRBJ2-2, with D possibly matching TRBD2 (6 bases). The CDR3 covers 15 residues. Per germline, CDR1 SGHRS and CDR2 YFSETQ. Trimming left V 9 bases short and J 5 bases short, with 20 bases between. In nucleotides, the CDR3 is TGCGCCACCCGTGTCCTGGCGGGGAAAACCGGGGAGCTGTTTTTT. Translation: CATRVLAGKTGELFF.

The genes are TRBV19 and TRBJ2-2; D is possibly TRBD1 (6 bases). There are 13 residues in the CDR3. Trimming shortened V by 6 bases and J by 8 bases, and 13 bases separated the two germline ends. CDR1 is LNHDA, CDR2 SQIVND, per germline (reference sequence). CDR3 amino acids: CASSRNREGELFF. In nucleotides, the CDR3 is TGTGCCAGTAGCCGCAACAGGGAAGGGGAGCTGTTTTTT.

The gene calls are TRBV5-1 and TRBJ2-3; weak D call: TRBD2 (5 bases). The CDR3 runs to 14 residues. Trimming left V 9 bases short and J 2 bases short, with 16 bases between. Germline CDR1 reads SGHRS; CDR2 reads YFSETQ. The CDR3: CATSPGSLTDTQYF. CDR3 nucleotide sequence: TGCGCCACCTCCCCGGGGAGCCTCACAGATACGCAGTATTTT. Variable domain in full (rest from reference TRBV5-1 and TRBJ2-3): KAGVTQTPRYLIKTRGQQVTLSCSPISGHRSVSWYQQTPGQGLQFLFEYFSETQRNKGNFPGRFSGRQFSNSRSEMNVSTLELGDSALYLCATSPGSLTDTQYFGPGTRLTVL.

The chain combines TRBV6-4 with TRBJ2-5; 7 positions match TRBD1. Germline V gene lookup returns CDR1 MRHNA and CDR2 SNTAGT. Unmatched junction bases numbered 12, after V lost 6 bases and J lost 2 bases. This CDR3 has 16 residues. The CDR3 reads CASSSGQVDLQETQYF. DNA for the CDR3: TGTGCCAGCAGCTCCGGACAGGTGGACCTACAAGAGACCCAGTACTTC.

This chain joins TRBV3-1 (or the pseudogene TRBV3-2) and TRBJ2-2, with 7 bases lining up with TRBD2. The CDR3 runs 14 residues. CDR1 and CDR2 from the germline V gene are LGHDT and YNNKEL (reference sequence). J was trimmed by 2 bases and V by 4 bases; bases with no gene match: 1. The CDR3 DNA reads as TGTGCCAGCAGCCTGGGACTAAACACCGGGGAGCTGTTTTTT. It codes for CASSLGLNTGELFF.

This chain joins TRBV5-6 and TRBJ2-5, with D possibly being TRBD2 (7 bases). V was trimmed by 7 bases and J by 4 bases, leaving 17 bases between them. This CDR3 is built from 14 residues. The germline V gene has CDR1 SGHDT and CDR2 YYEEEE. In DNA form, the CDR3 reads TGTGCCAGCGCTGTGGGGGCTAGCGGAGAGACCCAGTACTTC. Translated, it gives CASAVGASGETQYF.

The chain is built from TRBV15 and TRBJ2-3, with TRBD1 matching 9 bases. CDR3 length equals 16 residues. CDR1 is LNHNV, CDR2 YYDKDF, per germline (reference sequence). V shed 8 bases and J 4 bases; nucleotides not matched to a gene: 13. CDR3 DNA: TGTGCCACCTTCTCCGGGACAGGGATATTAGCAGATACGCAGTATTTT. Translating gives CATFSGTGILADTQYF.

V gene TRBV14 combines with J gene TRBJ2-1; a possible D gene is TRBD2 (6 bases). V was cut by 0 bases and J by 2 bases, with 17 bases left in between. The V gene's germline CDR1 is SGHDN and CDR2 FVKESK. CDR3 size: 18 residues. In nucleotides, the CDR3 is TGTGCCAGCAGCCAAGATGGCGGGGCCCAAACTCCCTACAATGAGCAGTTCTTC. Translation: CASSQDGGAQTPYNEQFF. Looking up the rest from reference TRBV14 and TRBJ2-1 gives the full variable domain: EAGVTQFPSHSVIEKGQTVTLRCDPISGHDNLYWYRRVMGKEIKFLLHFVKESKQDESGMPNNRFLAERTGGTYSTLKVQPAELEDSGVYFCASSQDGGAQTPYNEQFFGPGTRLTVL.

The V call is TRBV6-2 or TRBV6-3, the J call TRBJ1-5, with D perhaps matching TRBD1 (6 bases). The CDR3 has 17 amino acids. CDR1 and CDR2 (germline): MNHEY, SVGEGT. V lost 6 bases and J lost 2, with 20 bases in between. As DNA, the CDR3 is TGTGCCAGCAGCCCTTTCCTACAGGGATTCCGCAATCAGCCCCAGCATTTT. Residues: CASSPFLQGFRNQPQHF.

The CDR3 bases are TGCAGCGTTGAAGTAGCGGGGGGACACTACAATGAGCAGTTCTTC. Its translation is CSVEVAGGHYNEQFF. V is TRBV29-1 and J is TRBJ2-1, with TRBD2 matching over 10 bases. V was pared by 1 base and J by 3 bases, with 3 bases of the junction left unmatched. The length of the CDR3 is 15 residues. Germline V gene data show CDR1 as SQVTM and CDR2 as ANQGSEA.

This clone has only one observation. The genes are TRBV10-3 and TRBJ2-5; D perhaps matches TRBD1 (5 bases). The length of the CDR3 is 13 residues. V was clipped by 6 bases and J by 2 bases, with 10 bases between them. CDR1 and CDR2 (germline): ENHRY, SYGVKD. DNA of the CDR3: TGTGCCATCAGGGTGCAGGGTCAAGAGACCCAGTACTTC. Translating it yields CAIRVQGQETQYF.

The chain combines TRBV3-1 (or the pseudogene TRBV3-2) with TRBJ2-1; 10 nucleotides align to TRBD2. The germline gives CDR1 LGHDT, CDR2 YNNKEL (reference sequence). This CDR3 region has 15 residues. J gave up 8 bases and V 4 bases, and 8 bases lay outside the gene matches. The CDR3 is CASSPWTLAGDEQFF. CDR3 DNA sequence: TGTGCCAGCAGCCCTTGGACGCTAGCGGGAGATGAGCAGTTCTTC.

The chain couples TRBV6-1 to TRBJ1-2; weak D call: TRBD1 (5 bases). Germline-derived CDR1 and CDR2 are MNHNS and SASEGT. The CDR3 length is 14 residues. The V gene lost 2 bases and the J gene lost 6 bases, with 13 bases spanning the gap. The CDR3 here is CASSESRVWNGYTF. In DNA, the CDR3 is TGTGCCAGCAGTGAAAGCAGGGTCTGGAATGGCTACACCTTC.

The rearrangement joins TRBV18 to TRBJ1-1; 7 bases match TRBD1. Germline CDR1 KGHSH, CDR2 LQKENI. This CDR3 comprises 15 residues. Trimming cost V 2 bases and J 5 bases; bases outside gene matches: 8. This chain's CDR3 is CASSPSEGARTEAFF. DNA of the CDR3: TGTGCCAGCTCACCAAGTGAGGGGGCGCGTACTGAAGCTTTCTTT.

The chain has TRBV9 and TRBJ2-7; 8 positions match TRBD2. The CDR3 covers 15 residues. V shed 4 bases and J 2 bases; nucleotides not matched to a gene: 8. CDR1 is SGDLS, CDR2 YYNGEE, per germline. The CDR3 DNA follows: TGTGCCAGCAGCCCGGGAGGGAACTCCGCCTACGAGCAGTACTTC. Translated, it gives CASSPGGNSAYEQYF.